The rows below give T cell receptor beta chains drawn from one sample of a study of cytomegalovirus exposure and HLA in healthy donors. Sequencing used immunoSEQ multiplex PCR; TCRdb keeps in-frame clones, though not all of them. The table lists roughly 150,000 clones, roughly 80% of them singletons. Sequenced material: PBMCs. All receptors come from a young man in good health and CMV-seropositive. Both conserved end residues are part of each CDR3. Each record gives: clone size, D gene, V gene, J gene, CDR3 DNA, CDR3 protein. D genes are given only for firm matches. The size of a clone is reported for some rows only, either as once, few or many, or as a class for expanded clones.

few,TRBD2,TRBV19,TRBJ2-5,TGTGCCAGTAGCCGGACTAGCGGGAGGGCCCAAGAGACCCAGTACTTC,CASSRTSGRAQETQYF
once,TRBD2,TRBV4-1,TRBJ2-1,TGCGCCAGCAGCCAGGGACTATACAATGAGCAGTTCTTC,CASSQGLYNEQFF
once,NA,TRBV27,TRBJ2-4,TGTGCCAGCAGTAACCTTGCGAGTCCGAAGTCAAACATTCAGTACTTC,CASSNLASPKSNIQYF
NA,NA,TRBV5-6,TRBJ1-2,TGTGCCAGCAGCTTGCAGGGAGGCGACTACACCTTC,CASSLQGGDYTF
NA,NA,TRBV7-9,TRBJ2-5,TGTGCCAGCAGCCTACAAGAGACCCAGTACTTC,CASSLQETQYF
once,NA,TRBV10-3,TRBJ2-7,TGTGCCATCAGTGTGGGAAGGGGGAACTACGAGCAGTACTTC,CAISVGRGNYEQYF
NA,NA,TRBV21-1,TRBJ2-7,TGTGCCAGCAGCAAAGTAAAAGGGCGGGAAAGTTCCTACGAGCAGTACTTC,CASSKVKGRESSYEQYF
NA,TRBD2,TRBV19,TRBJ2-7,TGTGCCAGTAGTATCTCCGGTGGTAGCGGGATGTACGAGCAGTACTTC,CASSISGGSGMYEQYF
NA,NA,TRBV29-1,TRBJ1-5,TGCAGCGTTGCTATCACAGTAGGTAGCAATCAGCCCCAGCATTTT,CSVAITVGSNQPQHF
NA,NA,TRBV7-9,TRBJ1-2,TGTGCCAGCAGCTCATCCTATGGCTACACCTTC,CASSSSYGYTF
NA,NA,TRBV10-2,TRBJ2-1,TGCGCCAGCAGTGAGTTGAGGACTGGGCGCTACAATGAGCAGTTCTTC,CASSELRTGRYNEQFF
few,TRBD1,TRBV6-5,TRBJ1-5,TGTGCCAGCAGTAGACAGGGCCATCAGCCCCAGCATTTT,CASSRQGHQPQHF
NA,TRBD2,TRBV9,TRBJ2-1,TGTGCCAGCAGCAAAACTAGCGGGAGGTTTAATGAGCAGTTCTTC,CASSKTSGRFNEQFF
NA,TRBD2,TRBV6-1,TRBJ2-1,TGTGCCAGCAGCGGACTAGCGGGATACAATGAGCAGTTCTTC,CASSGLAGYNEQFF
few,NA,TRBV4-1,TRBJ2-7,TGCGCCAGCAGCTTCGCGGAGGGACAGAGCTACGAGCAGTACTTC,CASSFAEGQSYEQYF
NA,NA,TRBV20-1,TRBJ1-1,TGCAGTGCCCGCGCACGTTGGGCTTTCTTT,CSARARWAFF
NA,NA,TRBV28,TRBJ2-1,TGTGCCAGCAGCCCGGGTGGGGAGCAGTTCTTC,CASSPGGEQFF
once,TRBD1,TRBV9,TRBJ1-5,TGTGCCAGCAGCGACGAACAGGGGGGCAATCAGCCCCAGCATTTT,CASSDEQGGNQPQHF
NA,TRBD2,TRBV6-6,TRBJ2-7,TGTGCCAGCAGTGGAAGGACTAGAGGTCCCCCCGAGCAGTACTTC,CASSGRTRGPPEQYF
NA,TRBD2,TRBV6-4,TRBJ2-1,TGTGCCAGCAGTGGACGAGCGGGAGAGCAGTTCTTC,CASSGRAGEQFF
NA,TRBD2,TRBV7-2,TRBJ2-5,TGTGCCAGCAGCTCCGGGGGACCGGGACTAGTTTTAGAGACCCAGTACTTC,CASSSGGPGLVLETQYF
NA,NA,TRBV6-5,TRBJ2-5,TGTGCCAGCAGTACCCGGAGCGAGCAAGAGACCCAGTACTTC,CASSTRSEQETQYF
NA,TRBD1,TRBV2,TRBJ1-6,TGTGCCAGCAGCAGGACAGGGCAATATAATTCACCCCTCCACTTT,CASSRTGQYNSPLHF
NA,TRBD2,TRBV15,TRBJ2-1,TGTGCCACCAGCAGAGTCGAGCCTAGCGGCCTATACAATGAGCAGTTCTTC,CATSRVEPSGLYNEQFF
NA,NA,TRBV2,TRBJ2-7,TGTGCCAGCGTTAACCAGGGGCCGAGCGACGAGCAGTACTTC,CASVNQGPSDEQYF
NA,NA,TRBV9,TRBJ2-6,TGTGCCAGCAGCCTTGAGTTGGCTGGGGCCAACGTCCTGACTTTC,CASSLELAGANVLTF
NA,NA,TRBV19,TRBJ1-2,TGTGCCAGTACCTCCCTCTATGGCTACACCTTC,CASTSLYGYTF